Listed below are T cell receptor beta chains from one sample, sequenced in a study of blood T cell repertoires in COVID-19. The protocol was immunoSEQ multiplex PCR, while the TCRdb copy is restricted to in-frame clones and leaves out a portion. The data hold just under 350,000 clones, with around 87% observed a single time. The sequenced sample consisted of peripheral blood. These receptors originate from a woman in her forties or fifties with COVID-19, enrolled during active disease. Both conserved end residues are part of each CDR3. The D gene is left open where the match is weak. The listing skips clone size in some rows; elsewhere it reads once, few, many or a size class.

>once|.|TRBJ1-3|TRBV21-1
TGTGCCAGCAGCAAAGACAGGGCGATGGACACCATATATTTT
CASSKDRAMDTIYF
>.|.|TRBJ1-2|TRBV5-1
TGCGCCAGCAGCCATCGGACAGACGGTTACTATGGCTACACCTTC
CASSHRTDGYYGYTF
>.|TRBD1|TRBJ1-1|TRBV7-2
TGTGCCAGCAGCTTAGGGCAGGGGGCGGCTGAAGCTTTCTTT
CASSLGQGAAEAFF
>.|.|TRBJ1-2|TRBV12-3/TRBV12-4
TGTGCCACCACAGGGTACCCTCATGGCTACACCTTC
CATTGYPHGYTF
>.|TRBD2|TRBJ2-5|TRBV27
TGTGCCAGCAGCCCCGGGAGCGGGGGGACCCAGTACTTC
CASSPGSGGTQYF
>.|TRBD1|TRBJ2-1|TRBV24-1
TGTGCCACCAGTGACCCCGGACAGGGGGACAATGAGCAGTTCTTC
CATSDPGQGDNEQFF
>.|.|TRBJ1-3|TRBV7-2
TGTGCCAGCAGCTTAGGAACAGACTCTGGAAACACCATATATTTT
CASSLGTDSGNTIYF
>.|TRBD1|TRBJ1-1|TRBV19
TGTGCCAGTAGTATCGCCCAAGGACAGGGAAACACTGAAGCTTTCTTT
CASSIAQGQGNTEAFF
>.|TRBD2|TRBJ2-2|TRBV19
TGTGCCAGTATCCCGAGGGCTAGCGGACGGGGCGGGGAGCTGTTTTTT
CASIPRASGRGGELFF
>.|.|TRBJ2-5|TRBV9
TGTGCCAGCAGCCCCCACTCCCAAGAGACCCAGTACTTC
CASSPHSQETQYF
>once|TRBD2|TRBJ2-7|TRBV7-9
TGTGCCAGCGATCTAGCGGGATCATACTCCTACGAGCAGTACTTC
CASDLAGSYSYEQYF
>.|TRBD2|TRBJ2-3|TRBV7-9
TGTGCCAGCAGCTTACGACTAGCGGTCACAGATACGCAGTATTTT
CASSLRLAVTDTQYF
>.|.|TRBJ1-2|TRBV20-1
TGCAGTGGAGACAGGATTGGCGGCTACACCTTC
CSGDRIGGYTF
>.|.|TRBJ2-3|TRBV9
TGTGCCAGCAGCGTAGAGGCGAGTCTAGCAGGAGATACGCAGTATTTT
CASSVEASLAGDTQYF
>few|.|TRBJ1-3|TRBV3-1/TRBV3-2
TGTGCCAGCAGCCAAGATCTTGGGAGCTCTGGAAACACCATATATTTT
CASSQDLGSSGNTIYF
>.|.|TRBJ1-2|TRBV10-3
TGTGCCATCAGCCCAGGGGACGACGGCTACACCTTC
CAISPGDDGYTF
>.|TRBD2|TRBJ2-3|TRBV7-2
TGTGCCAGCAGCATTCAGCGGGAGGCGTATTTT
CASSIQREAYF
>.|TRBD1|TRBJ1-6|TRBV28
TGTGCCAGCAGTCAACAGGGGGCTAATTCACCCCTCCACTTT
CASSQQGANSPLHF
>.|TRBD1|TRBJ1-3|TRBV11-2
TGTGCCAGCAGCTTCCCACAGGGGGTTATTGGAAACACCATATATTTT
CASSFPQGVIGNTIYF
>.|.|TRBJ1-5|TRBV28
TGTGCCAGCAGGCAGGGGTCTGGCAATCAGCCCCAGCATTTT
CASRQGSGNQPQHF
>.|.|TRBJ1-1|TRBV6-2/TRBV6-3
TGTGCCAGCAGTACAATAACGGGGAACACTGAAGCTTTCTTT
CASSTITGNTEAFF
>.|.|TRBJ2-7|TRBV19
TGTGCCAGTAGTAGGACTATACCCTACGAGCAGTACTTC
CASSRTIPYEQYF
>once|TRBD1|TRBJ1-2|TRBV7-2
TGTGCCAGCAGCTTTGGGACAGGCTTGAACTATGGCTACACCTTC
CASSFGTGLNYGYTF
>.|.|TRBJ1-2|TRBV5-1
TGCGCCAGCAGCTTACAGGGAGTAGCTAACTATGGCTACACCTTC
CASSLQGVANYGYTF
>few|.|TRBJ1-5|TRBV5-6
TGTGCCAGCAGCTTGGAGCGGGATCAGCCCCAGCATTTT
CASSLERDQPQHF
>.|.|TRBJ1-6|TRBV7-6
TGTGCCAGCAGTCGTTCCGAGAGCTCCTATAATTCACCCCTCCACTTT
CASSRSESSYNSPLHF
>.|TRBD1|TRBJ1-5|TRBV24-1
TGTGCCACCAGTGACCCTGGACAGGGGGGCAATCAGCCCCAGCATTTT
CATSDPGQGGNQPQHF
>.|.|TRBJ1-1|TRBV5-1
TGCGCCAGCAGCATAACAGGTGGGAACACTGAAGCTTTCTTT
CASSITGGNTEAFF
>.|TRBD2|TRBJ2-3|TRBV5-1
TGCGCCAGCAGCTTGTCTAGCGGGAGGAGCACAGATACGCAGTATTTT
CASSLSSGRSTDTQYF
>.|TRBD1|TRBJ1-2|TRBV5-6
TGTGCCAGCAGCGTTACAGGGGGCAATAGGTATGGCTACACCTTC
CASSVTGGNRYGYTF
>.|TRBD1|TRBJ1-1|TRBV7-2
TGTGCCAGCAGCTTAGTGGTCGATTGGACAGGAAGCACTGAAGCTTTCTTT
CASSLVVDWTGSTEAFF
>.|.|TRBJ2-1|TRBV19
TGTGCCAGTAGTATCGGTTGGTCGGTCGAATACAATGAGCAGTTCTTC
CASSIGWSVEYNEQFF
>.|.|TRBJ2-1|TRBV4-2
TGTGCCAGCAGCCACCAAAGGGAGGGGGTGGCCTACAATGAGCAGTTCTTC
CASSHQREGVAYNEQFF
>.|TRBD1|TRBJ1-4|TRBV5-1
TGCGCCAGCAGCCCAGCCGGGGACAGAAATGAAAAACTGTTTTTT
CASSPAGDRNEKLFF
>.|TRBD2|TRBJ2-5|TRBV3-1/TRBV3-2
TGTGCCAGCAGCCCCGGACGGACTAGCGGGAGAAGGTATTTATTGGAGACCCAGTACTTC
CASSPGRTSGRRYLLETQYF
>.|.|TRBJ1-1|TRBV7-9
TGTGCCAGCAGCTCATGGACAGTTGGGTGGACTGAAGCTTTCTTT
CASSSWTVGWTEAFF
>.|.|TRBJ2-3|TRBV4-1
TGCGCCAGCAGCCAAGATGAAGGGGCTGTTGGGTCAGATACGCAGTATTTT
CASSQDEGAVGSDTQYF
>.|TRBD1|TRBJ2-7|TRBV7-6
TGTGCCAGCAGCTTGATGGGCGGACAGGGGACCTACGAGCAGTACTTC
CASSLMGGQGTYEQYF
>.|TRBD2|TRBJ2-3|TRBV6-2/TRBV6-3
TGTGCCAGCAGTACCGTCGTAGCGGGAGAAGAAAAAGATACGCAGTATTTT
CASSTVVAGEEKDTQYF
>once|.|TRBJ1-2|TRBV6-1
TGTGCCAGCAGTGAAGGTTGGGGGCCGAGGGGCTACACCTTC
CASSEGWGPRGYTF
>once|.|TRBJ2-5|TRBV6-2/TRBV6-3
TGTGCCAGCAGTTACTCCTTGGGCGGGTTACAAGAGACCCAGTACTTC
CASSYSLGGLQETQYF
>.|TRBD1|TRBJ2-3|TRBV9
TGTGCCAGCAGCCCTAGGGGGCAAACCGGGACAGATACGCAGTATTTT
CASSPRGQTGTDTQYF
>few|TRBD1|TRBJ1-5|TRBV25-1
TGTGCCAGCAGTGACCTACAGGGGTTGGATCAGCCCCAGCATTTT
CASSDLQGLDQPQHF
>once|.|TRBJ2-7|TRBV6-6
TGTGCCAGCATCGAGGAGGGCCGTTACGAGCAGTACTTC
CASIEEGRYEQYF
>once|.|TRBJ1-5|TRBV15
TGTGCCACCAGCAAAATCGGGACATATTGGCCCCAGCATTTT
CATSKIGTYWPQHF
>.|.|TRBJ1-1|TRBV10-3
TGTGCCATCTCGGTCCTGAACACTGAAGCTTTCTTT
CAISVLNTEAFF
>once|TRBD1|TRBJ1-1|TRBV24-1
TGTGCCACCAGCTCAGGGGGCGAGGGGGACACTGAAGCTTTCTTT
CATSSGGEGDTEAFF
>.|TRBD2|TRBJ2-7|TRBV20-1
TGCAGTGCTAGTCTACTAGCGGGAGCTGGCGAGCAGTACTTC
CSASLLAGAGEQYF
>.|.|TRBJ2-7|TRBV4-2
TGTGCCAGCAGCCAAGATCTCACCAGGCAGTACTTC
CASSQDLTRQYF
>.|.|TRBJ2-1|TRBV24-1
TGTGCCACCAGTGATTTGTCGGTAAATGAGCAGTTCTTC
CATSDLSVNEQFF
>once|TRBD1|TRBJ1-6|TRBV19
TGTGCCAGTAGTATCAGGGGGCCTTCACCCCTCCACTTT
CASSIRGPSPLHF
>.|.|TRBJ2-3|TRBV4-1
TGCGCCAGCAGCCAAAGTGGGAGTATTGGAACAGATACGCAGTATTTT
CASSQSGSIGTDTQYF
>.|.|TRBJ2-1|TRBV30
TGTGCCTGGAGTAGCGGTAATGAGCAGTTCTTC
CAWSSGNEQFF
>.|TRBD2|TRBJ2-2|TRBV27
TGTGCCAGCAGTTCTCCGCTCATAGCGGGAGGTGTGGGGGAGCTGTTTTTT
CASSSPLIAGGVGELFF
>.|.|TRBJ1-1|TRBV21-1
TGTGCCAGCAGCAAATCAAACAGGGGGAACACTGAAGCTTTCTTT
CASSKSNRGNTEAFF
>.|TRBD1|TRBJ1-6|TRBV6-4
TGTGCCAGCAGACCCGGGGACAGTAATCGCTCACCCCTCCACTTT
CASRPGDSNRSPLHF
>.|TRBD2|TRBJ2-1|TRBV7-2
TGTGCCAGCAGCTTAGTTCGAGGGAGGGCCCTAAATGAGCAGTTCTTC
CASSLVRGRALNEQFF
>few|.|TRBJ2-2|TRBV30
TGTGCCTGGAGTATCCGGGGCGGGGAGCTGTTTTTT
CAWSIRGGELFF
>.|TRBD1|TRBJ1-2|TRBV7-2
TGTGCCAGCAGCTTAGGCCAGGGGGTTTACTATGGCTACACCTTC
CASSLGQGVYYGYTF
>.|TRBD2|TRBJ2-7|TRBV5-4
TGTGCCAGCAGCTGGGGGACTAGCGGAACATACGAGCAGTACTTC
CASSWGTSGTYEQYF